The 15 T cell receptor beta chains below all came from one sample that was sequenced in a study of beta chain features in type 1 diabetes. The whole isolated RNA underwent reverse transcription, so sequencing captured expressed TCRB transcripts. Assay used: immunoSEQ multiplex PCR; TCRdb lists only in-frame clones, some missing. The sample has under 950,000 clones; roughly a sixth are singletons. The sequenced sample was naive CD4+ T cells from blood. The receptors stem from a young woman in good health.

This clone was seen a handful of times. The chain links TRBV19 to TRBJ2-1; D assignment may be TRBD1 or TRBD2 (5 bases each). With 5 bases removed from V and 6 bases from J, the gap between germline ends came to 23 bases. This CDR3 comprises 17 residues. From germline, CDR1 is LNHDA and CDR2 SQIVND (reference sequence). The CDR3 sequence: CASSARGSIVLRNEQFF. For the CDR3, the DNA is TGTGCCAGTAGTGCCCGGGGCAGCATCGTACTCCGCAATGAGCAGTTCTTC. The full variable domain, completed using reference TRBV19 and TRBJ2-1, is DGGITQSPKYLFRKEGQNVTLSCEQNLNHDAMYWYRQDPGQGLRLIYYSQIVNDFQKGDIAEGYSVSREKKESFPLTVTSAQKNPTAFYLCASSARGSIVLRNEQFFGPGTRLTVL.

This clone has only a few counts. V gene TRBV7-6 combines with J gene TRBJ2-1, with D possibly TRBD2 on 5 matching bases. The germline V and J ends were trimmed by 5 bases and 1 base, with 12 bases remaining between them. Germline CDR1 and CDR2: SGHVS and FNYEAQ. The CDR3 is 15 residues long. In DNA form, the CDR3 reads TGTGCCAGCAGCCGTGGCGGGTTGTCCTACAATGAGCAGTTCTTC. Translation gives CASSRGGLSYNEQFF.

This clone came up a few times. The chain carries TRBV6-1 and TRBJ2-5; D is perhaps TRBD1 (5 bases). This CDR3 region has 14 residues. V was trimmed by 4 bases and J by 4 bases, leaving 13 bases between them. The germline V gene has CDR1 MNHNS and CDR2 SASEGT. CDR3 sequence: CASSGAGSSETQYF. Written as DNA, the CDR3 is TGTGCCAGCAGTGGTGCAGGGTCATCAGAGACCCAGTACTTC.

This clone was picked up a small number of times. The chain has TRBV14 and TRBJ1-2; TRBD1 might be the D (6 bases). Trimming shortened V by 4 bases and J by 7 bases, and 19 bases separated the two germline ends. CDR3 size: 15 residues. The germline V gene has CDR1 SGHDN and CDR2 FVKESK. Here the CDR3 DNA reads TGTGCCAGCAGCCCGAACTTGGGGGGGGCTGCTGGCTACACCTTC. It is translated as CASSPNLGGAAGYTF.

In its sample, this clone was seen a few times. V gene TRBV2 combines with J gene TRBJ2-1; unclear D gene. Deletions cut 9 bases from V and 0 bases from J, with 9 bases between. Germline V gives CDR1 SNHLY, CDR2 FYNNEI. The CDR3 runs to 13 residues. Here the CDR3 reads CASMISSYNEQFF. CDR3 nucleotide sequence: TGTGCCAGTATGATTAGCTCCTACAATGAGCAGTTCTTC.

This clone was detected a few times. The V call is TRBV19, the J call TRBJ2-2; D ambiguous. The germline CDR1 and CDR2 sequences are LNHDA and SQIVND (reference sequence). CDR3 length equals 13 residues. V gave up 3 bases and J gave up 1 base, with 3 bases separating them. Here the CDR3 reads CASSIMNTGELFF. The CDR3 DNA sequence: TGTGCCAGTAGTATTATGAACACCGGGGAGCTGTTTTTT. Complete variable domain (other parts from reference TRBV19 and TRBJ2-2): DGGITQSPKYLFRKEGQNVTLSCEQNLNHDAMYWYRQDPGQGLRLIYYSQIVNDFQKGDIAEGYSVSREKKESFPLTVTSAQKNPTAFYLCASSIMNTGELFFGEGSRLTVL.

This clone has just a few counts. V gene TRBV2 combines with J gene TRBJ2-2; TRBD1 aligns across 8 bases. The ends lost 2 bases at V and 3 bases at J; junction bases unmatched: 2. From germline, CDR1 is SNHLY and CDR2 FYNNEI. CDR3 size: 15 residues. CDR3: CASSERTGHTGELFF. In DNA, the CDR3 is TGTGCCAGCAGTGAACGGACAGGGCACACCGGGGAGCTGTTTTTT.

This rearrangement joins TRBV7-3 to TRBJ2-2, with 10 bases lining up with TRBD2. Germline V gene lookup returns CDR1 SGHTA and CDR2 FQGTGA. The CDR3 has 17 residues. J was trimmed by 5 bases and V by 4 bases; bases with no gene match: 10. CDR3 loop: CASSSPLAGVGTGELFF. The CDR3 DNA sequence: TGTGCCAGCAGCTCCCCCCTAGCGGGAGTTGGTACCGGGGAGCTGTTTTTT.

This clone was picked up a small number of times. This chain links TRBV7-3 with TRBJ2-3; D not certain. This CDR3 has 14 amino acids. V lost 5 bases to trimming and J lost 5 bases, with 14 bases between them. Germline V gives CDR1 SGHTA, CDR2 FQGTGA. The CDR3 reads CASSPPRTRDTQYF. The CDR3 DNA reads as TGTGCCAGCAGCCCCCCCCGGACCAGAGATACGCAGTATTTT.

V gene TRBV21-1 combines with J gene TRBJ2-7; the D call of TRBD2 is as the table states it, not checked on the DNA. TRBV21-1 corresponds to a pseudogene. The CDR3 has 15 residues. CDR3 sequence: CASSKTSGRAYEQYF. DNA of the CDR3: TGTGCCAGCAGCAAGACTAGCGGGAGGGCCTACGAGCAGTACTTC.

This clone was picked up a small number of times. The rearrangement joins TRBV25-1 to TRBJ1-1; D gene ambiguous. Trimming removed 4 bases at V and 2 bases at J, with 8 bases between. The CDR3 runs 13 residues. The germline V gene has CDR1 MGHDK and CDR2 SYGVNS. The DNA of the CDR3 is TGTGCCAGCAGTGGGCAGGCTAACACTGAAGCTTTCTTT. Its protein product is CASSGQANTEAFF. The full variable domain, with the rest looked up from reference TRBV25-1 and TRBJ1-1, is EADIYQTPRYLVIGTGKKITLECSQTMGHDKMYWYQQDPGMELHLIHYSYGVNSTEKGDLSSESTVSRIRTEHFPLTLESARPSHTSQYLCASSGQANTEAFFGQGTRLTVV.

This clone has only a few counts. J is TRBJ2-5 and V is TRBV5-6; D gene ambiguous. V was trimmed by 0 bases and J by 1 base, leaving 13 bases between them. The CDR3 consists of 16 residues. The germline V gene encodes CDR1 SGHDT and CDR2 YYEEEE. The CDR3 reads CASSLGRRRFQETQYF. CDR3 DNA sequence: TGTGCCAGCAGCTTGGGCAGGCGGCGCTTCCAAGAGACCCAGTACTTC.

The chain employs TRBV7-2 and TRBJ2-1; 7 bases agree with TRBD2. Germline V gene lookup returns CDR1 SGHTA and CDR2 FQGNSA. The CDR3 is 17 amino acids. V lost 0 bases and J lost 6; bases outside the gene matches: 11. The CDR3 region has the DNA TGTGCCAGCAGCTTAGCGGCTAGCGGACTTAAAGTCAATGAGCAGTTCTTC. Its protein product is CASSLAASGLKVNEQFF. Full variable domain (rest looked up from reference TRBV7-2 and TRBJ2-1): GAGVSQSPSNKVTEKGKDVELRCDPISGHTALYWYRQSLGQGLEFLIYFQGNSAPDKSGLPSDRFSAERTGGSVSTLTIQRTQQEDSAVYLCASSLAASGLKVNEQFFGPGTRLTVL.

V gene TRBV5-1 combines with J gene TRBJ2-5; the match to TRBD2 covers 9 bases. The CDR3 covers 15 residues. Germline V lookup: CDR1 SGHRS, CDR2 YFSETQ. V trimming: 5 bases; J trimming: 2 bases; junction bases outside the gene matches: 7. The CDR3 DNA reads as TGCGCCAGCAGTTTGCTAGCGGGGAAACAAGAGACCCAGTACTTC. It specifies CASSLLAGKQETQYF.

CDR3 region: CAIRTSSGNTIYF. In nucleotides, the CDR3 is TGTGCCATCAGGACGAGCTCTGGAAACACCATATATTTT. The gene calls are TRBV10-3 and TRBJ1-3; D is uncertain. The CDR3 is made up of 13 amino acids. The V gene's germline CDR1 is ENHRY and CDR2 SYGVKD. V lost 6 bases, J lost 0 bases, and 6 bases lay in between.